This T cell receptor (beta chain) was identified during a study of Graves' ophthalmopathy and Graves' hyperthyroidism. Points from the study as a whole: Sensitivity of about 90% and specificity of about 77% were achieved when a 13-signature model separated ophthalmopathy from stable hyperthyroidism.

CDR1 and CDR2 (germline): SQVTM, ANQGSEA. Trimming took off 6 bases at V and 6 bases at J, with 15 bases between the two ends. The CDR3 sequence is 12 residues long. RNA transcripts yielded amplified TCR beta CDR3 regions. First-round RT-PCR relied on HTBI primers, and a second-round multiplex PCR came next. TCRdb passed the multiplex PCR reads through MiXCR, listing each CDR3 protein once. The table shows about 1.2 million distinct CDR3 sequences, with 35% to 45% occurring only once. This clonotype was recorded many times. Its antigen is not identified. Aged 18 to 65, hyperthyroidism patients had new diagnoses of under 2 months' duration. Patients with other autoimmune diseases, uncontrolled infections, pregnancy or lactation were excluded. Physicians reached a diagnosis by relying on clinical symptoms, serum thyroxine, TRAb, thyroid ultrasound and orbital computed tomography.

V and J are TRBV29-1 and TRBJ2-7, with D possibly being TRBD1 (6 bases). Sequencing was done on a sample of peripheral blood or thyroid tissue (not recorded which). The TCR comes from an adult man with Graves' hyperthyroidism. The CDR3 DNA is TGCAGCGTGAACCCTGCCAGGGGCGAGCAGTACTTC. It translates to CSVNPARGEQYF.